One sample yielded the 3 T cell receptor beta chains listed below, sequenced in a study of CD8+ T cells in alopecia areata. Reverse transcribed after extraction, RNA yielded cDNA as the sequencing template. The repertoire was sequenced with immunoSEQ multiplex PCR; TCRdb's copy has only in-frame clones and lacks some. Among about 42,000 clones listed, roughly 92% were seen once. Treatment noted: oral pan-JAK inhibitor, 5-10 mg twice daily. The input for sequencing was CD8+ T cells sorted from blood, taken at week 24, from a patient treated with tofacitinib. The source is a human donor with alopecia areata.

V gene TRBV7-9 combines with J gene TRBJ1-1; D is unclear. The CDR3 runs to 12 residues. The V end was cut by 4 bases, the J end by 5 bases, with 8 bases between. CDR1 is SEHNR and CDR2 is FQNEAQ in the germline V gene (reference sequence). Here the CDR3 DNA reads TGTGCCAGCAGCTCGATAGGGACTGAAGCTTTCTTT. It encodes CASSSIGTEAFF.

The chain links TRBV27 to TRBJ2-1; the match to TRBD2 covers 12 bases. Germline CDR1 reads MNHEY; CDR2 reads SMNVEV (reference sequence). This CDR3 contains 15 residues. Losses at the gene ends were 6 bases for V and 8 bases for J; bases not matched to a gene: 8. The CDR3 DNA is TGTGCCAGCAGCATCCTAGCGGGGGGGCCGTATGAGCAGTTCTTC. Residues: CASSILAGGPYEQFF.

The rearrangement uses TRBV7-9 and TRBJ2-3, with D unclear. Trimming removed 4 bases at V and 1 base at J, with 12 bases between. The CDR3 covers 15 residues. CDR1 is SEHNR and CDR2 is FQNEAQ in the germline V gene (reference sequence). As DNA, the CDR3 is TGTGCCAGCAGCTCATCGCTGGTGGGCACAGATACGCAGTATTTT. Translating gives CASSSSLVGTDTQYF. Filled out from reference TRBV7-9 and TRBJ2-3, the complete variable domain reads DTGVSQNPRHKITKRGQNVTFRCDPISEHNRLYWYRQTLGQGPEFLTYFQNEAQLEKSRLLSDRFSAERPKGSFSTLEIQRTEQGDSAMYLCASSSSLVGTDTQYFGPGTRLTVL.